This T cell receptor (beta chain) is from a study of T cell responses to AZD1222 COVID-19 vaccine. The overall study: Pooling of second doses given at about 4 or about 12 weeks was done. Study-level findings and limits: None of the repertoires were sampled until the peak T cell response had passed. Donors were chiefly white British, with a greater number of females, and clonal diversity was perhaps underestimated. At baseline, just a handful of AZD1222 recipients tested seropositive.

On this clone: Its antigen is undetermined. At one boundary the junction diverges from the germline segment, which might be a read error.

Sequenced by immunoSEQ multiplex PCR; TCRdb stores in-frame clones only, minus some. This table holds 100,000 or so clones, roughly 85% found once. Sequencing used peripheral blood, obtained on day 0 of AZD1222 vaccination. The source is an adult in good health.

The CDR3 here is CASSSSGGRQETQYF. Written as DNA, the CDR3 is TGTGCCAGCAGCAGTAGCGGGGGGCGTCAAGAGACCCAGTACTTC. The gene calls are TRBV5-1 and TRBJ2-5; 10 bases fit TRBD2. The CDR3 length is 15 residues. Germline V CDR1 and CDR2: SGHRS, YFSETQ.